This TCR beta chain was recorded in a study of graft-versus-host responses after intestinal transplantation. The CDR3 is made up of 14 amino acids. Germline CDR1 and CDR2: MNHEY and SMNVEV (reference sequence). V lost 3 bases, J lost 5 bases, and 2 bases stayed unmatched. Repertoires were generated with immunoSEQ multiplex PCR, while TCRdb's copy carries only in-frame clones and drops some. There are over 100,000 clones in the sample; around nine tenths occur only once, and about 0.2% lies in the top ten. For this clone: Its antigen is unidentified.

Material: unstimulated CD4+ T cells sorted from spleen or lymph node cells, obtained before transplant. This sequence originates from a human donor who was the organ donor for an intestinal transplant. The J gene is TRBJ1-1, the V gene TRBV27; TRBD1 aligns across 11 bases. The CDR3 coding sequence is TGTGCCAGCAGTTTGGGGACAGGGGGAACTGAAGCTTTCTTT. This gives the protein CASSLGTGGTEAFF.